Each of the 13 T cell receptor beta chains below was sequenced from the same sample in a study of shared clonotypes between healthy human individuals. The assay was immunoSEQ multiplex PCR, and TCRdb's table has in-frame clones only and misses some. Here the sample spans over 400,000 clones, 65% to 85% being singletons. Material: PBMCs. The source is a woman in her thirties or forties in good health. Some clones in this sample may be carry-over from other donors' samples.

This clone has ten or more counts. The chain employs TRBV28 and TRBJ2-5, with 7 bases aligning to TRBD1. Judging by the DNA end, TRBJ2-7 fits better; the J call may be wrong. Germline CDR1 is MDHEN and CDR2 is SYDVKM. CDR3 size: 13 residues. CDR3 coding DNA: TGTGCCAGCGGCCGACAGGGACCCTACGAGCAGTACTTC. Encoded protein: CASGRQGPYEQYF.

In regard to this clone: Only one base separates this from a far larger clonotype, so it likely reflects a read error. Other DNA sequences of this sample code for an identical CDR3. The V gene is TRBV9, the J gene TRBJ2-7, with D possibly matching TRBD2 (5 bases). This CDR3 has 14 amino acids. Trimming cost V 0 bases and J 5 bases, with 12 bases left between them. Per germline, CDR1 SGDLS and CDR2 YYNGEE. The CDR3 sequence is CASSVAAARDEQYF. Here the CDR3 DNA reads TGTGCCAGCAGCGTAGCAGCGGCACGGGACGAGCAGTACTTC.

This clone showed up just a few times. A far larger clone is only one base removed, so a read error is likely. The chain is built from TRBV30 and TRBJ2-5; D ambiguous. The CDR3 is made up of 13 amino acids. Germline CDR1 reads GTSNPN; CDR2 reads SVGIG (reference sequence). The CDR3: CAWNRVLQETKYF. For the CDR3, the DNA is TGTGCCTGGAACAGAGTCCTTCAAGAGACCAAGTACTTC. Complete variable domain (other parts from reference TRBV30 and TRBJ2-5): SQTIHQWPATLVQPVGSPLSLECTVEGTSNPNLYWYRQAAGRGLQLLFYSVGIGQISSEVPQNLSASRPQDRQFILSSKKLLLSDSGFYLCAWNRVLQETKYFGPGTRLLVL.

Points on this clone: A far larger clone is off by one base, so a read error is likely. The chain joins TRBV10-3 to TRBJ1-2; D unclear. The CDR3 consists of 13 residues. Germline CDR1 ENHRY, CDR2 SYGVKD. The CDR3 DNA reads as TGTGCCATCAGTGACCGCTTTCACTATTGCTACACCTTC. Amino acid sequence: CAISDRFHYCYTF.

The V and J genes are TRBV2 and TRBJ2-2, with 8 bases that match TRBD2. CDR1 SNHLY and CDR2 FYNNEI come from the germline V gene. The CDR3 loop spans 15 amino acids. V trimming: 7 bases; J trimming: 7 bases; junction bases outside the gene matches: 11. CDR3 residues: CASTPRGAGGGELFF. CDR3 bases: TGTGCCAGCACCCCGCGGGGGGCGGGGGGCGGGGAGCTGTTTTTT.

The rearrangement links TRBV18 to TRBJ2-2, with D tentatively TRBD2 (6 bases). The CDR3 extends over 16 amino acids. Germline assignment: CDR1 KGHSH and CDR2 LQKENI. Trimming took 6 bases from V and 0 from J, leaving 14 bases between them. CDR3 nucleotides: TGTGCCAGCTCTCGACGGGGGAGCCCGAACACCGGGGAGCTGTTTTTT. Its translation: CASSRRGSPNTGELFF.

CDR3 amino acids: CASSRTTGTSGSYEQYF. CDR3 DNA: TGCGCCAGCAGCCGTACAACCGGGACTAGCGGCTCCTACGAGCAGTACTTC. The chain uses TRBV5-1 and TRBJ2-7; 11 bases are a match to TRBD2. Germline-derived CDR1 and CDR2 are SGHRS and YFSETQ. The V gene end was trimmed by 4 bases and the J gene end by 0 bases; junction bases not matched to a gene: 9. The CDR3 has 17 residues.

J is TRBJ1-5 and V is TRBV5-1, with D perhaps matching TRBD1 (5 bases). This CDR3 is built from 15 residues. With 5 bases removed from V and 0 bases from J, the gap between germline ends came to 12 bases. The germline V gene encodes CDR1 SGHRS and CDR2 YFSETQ. The CDR3 spells CASSTDSNSNQPQHF. The DNA for the CDR3 is TGCGCCAGCAGTACAGACAGCAATAGCAATCAGCCCCAGCATTTT.

The table lists this clone with a count of one. It is likely a read error: a sequence one base away is far more abundant. The V and J genes are TRBV10-3 and TRBJ2-3, with TRBD2 matching 10 bases. V shed 0 bases and J 4 bases; nucleotides not matched to a gene: 4. CDR3 length: 16 amino acids. Germline V CDR1 and CDR2: ENHRY, SYGVKD. DNA for the CDR3: TGTGCCATCAGTGAGTCGGGGACTAGCGTCGCAGATACGCAGTATTTT. As protein: CAISESGTSVADTQYF.

On this clone itself: Given a far larger clone just one base away, this is likely a sequencing read error. The chain combines TRBV29-1 with TRBJ1-6, with 7 bases fitting TRBD1. CDR3 size: 13 residues. V gave up 7 bases and J gave up 13 bases; unmatched junction bases: 13. Germline CDR1 SQVTM, CDR2 ANQGSEA. CDR3 coding DNA: TGCAGCGCCAGACGCGACAGGGAGGCCCCCCTCCACTTT. Amino acids: CSARRDREAPLHF. The variable domain in full, completed from reference TRBV29-1 and TRBJ1-6, reads SAVISQKPSRDICQRGTSLTIQCQVDSQVTMMFWYRQQPGQSLTLIATANQGSEATYESGFVIDKFPISRPNLTFSTLTVSNMSPEDSSIYLCSARRDREAPLHFGNGTRLTVT.

This clone was counted a few times. The chain is built from TRBV28 and TRBJ2-2; D possibly corresponds to TRBD2 (6 bases). V was cut by 6 bases and J by 1 base, with 6 bases left in between. CDR3 length equals 13 residues. CDR1 is MDHEN and CDR2 is SYDVKM in the germline V gene. CDR3 protein: CASREGNTGELFF. The CDR3 region has the DNA TGTGCCAGCAGGGAGGGGAACACCGGGGAGCTGTTTTTT.

The chain is built from TRBV28 and TRBJ1-5; perhaps TRBD1 as D (6 bases). Germline-derived CDR1 and CDR2 are MDHEN and SYDVKM. Trimming removed 6 bases from V and 7 bases from J, with 19 bases in between. This CDR3 contains 15 residues. The chain's CDR3 is CASSLPLGAGQPQHF. The DNA for the CDR3 is TGTGCCAGCAGCCTACCATTGGGGGCCGGGCAGCCCCAGCATTTT.

This chain joins TRBV30 and TRBJ2-3; the D gene is possibly TRBD2 (5 bases). The CDR3 is 15 amino acids. V shed 0 bases and J shed 1 base, with 11 bases lying between them. Per the germline V gene, CDR1 is GTSNPN and CDR2 is SVGIG (reference sequence). Here the CDR3 reads CAWSVLAGGTDTQYF. The CDR3 bases are TGTGCCTGGAGTGTACTGGCCGGGGGCACAGATACGCAGTATTTT.